This TCR beta chain emerged from a study of CD8+CD57+ T cells in acquired aplastic anemia. Study-wide background: Mean DNA quantity obtained from sorted CD4+ and CD8+ cells was about 3 ug.

This clonotype appeared many times. Its cognate antigen is unknown. By flow cytometry, patients selected for sequencing had shown an expansion of CD8+CD57+ cells. Each patient carried a diagnosis of severe acquired aplastic anemia. Patients were untreated when blood was sampled. The study, taken as a whole, reports: Between patients and controls, approximately 29 CD8+ CDR3 sequences were found in common.

TCR beta VDJ combinations and CDR3 sequences were profiled from genomic DNA. One entry per CDR3 protein results from TCRdb running MiXCR on the reads. The sample includes 120,000 or so distinct CDR3 sequences, 30% to 45% of them seen just once. Specimen: sorted CD4+, CD8+, or CD8+CD57+ T cells (not recorded which) from PBMCs. The receptor was derived from a human donor with aplastic anemia.

The CDR3 loop reads CASSQVRGTYEQYF. The CDR3, as DNA: TGCGCCAGCAGCCAAGTGAGGGGTACCTACGAGCAGTACTTC. This rearrangement joins TRBV4-3 to TRBJ2-7; D might be TRBD1 or TRBD2, each matching 5 bases. This CDR3 is 14 amino acids long. Germline CDR1 reads LGHNA; CDR2 reads YSLEER. Between the trimmed V and J ends, which lost 1 base and 2 bases, there was a span of 9 bases.